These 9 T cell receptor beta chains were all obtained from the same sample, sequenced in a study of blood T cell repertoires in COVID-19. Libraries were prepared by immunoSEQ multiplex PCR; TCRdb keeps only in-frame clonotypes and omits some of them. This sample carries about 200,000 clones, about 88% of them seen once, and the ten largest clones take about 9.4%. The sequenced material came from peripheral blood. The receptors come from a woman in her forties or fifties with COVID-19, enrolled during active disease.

CDR3 sequence: CASSWGQFYGYTF. As DNA, the CDR3 is TGTGCCAGCAGTTGGGGACAGTTTTATGGCTACACCTTC. The chain joins TRBV2 to TRBJ1-2; 7 bases are a match to TRBD1. Looked up from germline, CDR1 is SNHLY and CDR2 is FYNNEI. The CDR3 runs to 13 residues. V lost 5 bases, J lost 5 bases, and 5 bases stayed unmatched.

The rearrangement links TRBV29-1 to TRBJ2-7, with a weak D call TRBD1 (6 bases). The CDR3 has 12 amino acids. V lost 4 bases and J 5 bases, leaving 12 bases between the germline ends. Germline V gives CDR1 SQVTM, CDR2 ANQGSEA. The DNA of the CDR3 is TGCAGCGTTGTGGGGGCCGGGAACGAGCAGTACGTC. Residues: CSVVGAGNEQYV.

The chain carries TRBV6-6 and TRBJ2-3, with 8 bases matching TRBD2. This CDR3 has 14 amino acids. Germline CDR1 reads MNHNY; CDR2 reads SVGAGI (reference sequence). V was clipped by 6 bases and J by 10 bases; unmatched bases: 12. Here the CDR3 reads CASSLGGVRSAQYF. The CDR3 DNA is TGTGCCAGCAGCCTCGGGGGGGTGAGGAGTGCGCAGTATTTT.

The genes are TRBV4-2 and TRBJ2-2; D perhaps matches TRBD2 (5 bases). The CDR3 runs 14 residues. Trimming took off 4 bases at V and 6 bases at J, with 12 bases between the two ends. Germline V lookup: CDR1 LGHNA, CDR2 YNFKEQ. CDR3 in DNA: TGTGCCAGCAGCCGGCAGGCGAGGGCCGGGGAGCTGTTTTTT. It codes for CASSRQARAGELFF.

The CDR3 nucleotides are TGTGCCAGCAGTTTAGCCGAACAGTACAATGAGCAGTTCTTC. Protein: CASSLAEQYNEQFF. The chain couples TRBV28 to TRBJ2-1; D is unclear. Trimming shortened V by 2 bases and J by 4 bases, and 9 bases separated the two germline ends. CDR1 MDHEN and CDR2 SYDVKM come from the germline V gene. The CDR3 spans 14 residues. Full variable domain (remainder filled in from reference TRBV28 and TRBJ2-1): DVKVTQSSRYLVKRTGEKVFLECVQDMDHENMFWYRQDPGLGLRLIYFSYDVKMKEKGDIPEGYSVSREKKERFSLILESASTNQTSMYLCASSLAEQYNEQFFGPGTRLTVL.

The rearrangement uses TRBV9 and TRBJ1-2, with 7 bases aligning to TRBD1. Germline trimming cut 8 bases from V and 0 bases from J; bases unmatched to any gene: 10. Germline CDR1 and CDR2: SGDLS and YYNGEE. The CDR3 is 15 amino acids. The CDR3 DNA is TGTGCCAGTAAAAGGAAGGGGGCCTCTAACTATGGCTACACCTTC. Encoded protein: CASKRKGASNYGYTF.

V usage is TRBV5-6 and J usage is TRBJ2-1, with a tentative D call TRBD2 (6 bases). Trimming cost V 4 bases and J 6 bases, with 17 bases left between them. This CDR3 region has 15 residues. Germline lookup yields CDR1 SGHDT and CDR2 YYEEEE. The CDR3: CASSALRGLRNEQFF. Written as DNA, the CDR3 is TGTGCCAGCAGCGCCCTGCGGGGATTACGCAATGAGCAGTTCTTC.

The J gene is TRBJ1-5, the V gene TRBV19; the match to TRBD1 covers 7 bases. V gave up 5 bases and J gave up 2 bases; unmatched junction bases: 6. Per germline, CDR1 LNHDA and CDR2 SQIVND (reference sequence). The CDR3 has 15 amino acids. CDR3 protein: CASSSTGWGNQPQHF. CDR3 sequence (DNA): TGTGCCAGTAGTTCGACAGGGTGGGGCAATCAGCCCCAGCATTTT. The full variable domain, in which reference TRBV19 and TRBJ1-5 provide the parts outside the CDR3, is DGGITQSPKYLFRKEGQNVTLSCEQNLNHDAMYWYRQDPGQGLRLIYYSQIVNDFQKGDIAEGYSVSREKKESFPLTVTSAQKNPTAFYLCASSSTGWGNQPQHFGDGTRLSIL.

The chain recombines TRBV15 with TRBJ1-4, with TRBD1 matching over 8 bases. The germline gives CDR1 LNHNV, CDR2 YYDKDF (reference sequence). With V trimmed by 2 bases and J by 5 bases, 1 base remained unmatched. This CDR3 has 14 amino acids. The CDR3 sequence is CATSRRQGNEKLFF. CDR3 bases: TGTGCCACCAGCAGACGACAGGGGAATGAAAAACTGTTTTTT. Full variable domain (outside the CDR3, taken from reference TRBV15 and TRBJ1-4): DAMVIQNPRYQVTQFGKPVTLSCSQTLNHNVMYWYQQKSSQAPKLLFHYYDKDFNNEADTPDNFQSRRPNTSFCFLDIRSPGLGDTAMYLCATSRRQGNEKLFFGSGTQLSVL.